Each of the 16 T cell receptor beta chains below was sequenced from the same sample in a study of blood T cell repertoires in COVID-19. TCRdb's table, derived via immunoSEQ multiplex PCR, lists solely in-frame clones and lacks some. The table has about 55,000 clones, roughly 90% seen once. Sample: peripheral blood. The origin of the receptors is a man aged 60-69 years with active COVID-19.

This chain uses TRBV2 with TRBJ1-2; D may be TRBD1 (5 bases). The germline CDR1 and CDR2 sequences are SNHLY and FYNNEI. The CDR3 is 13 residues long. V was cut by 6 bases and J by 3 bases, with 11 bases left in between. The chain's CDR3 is CASSAGPDYGYTF. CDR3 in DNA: TGTGCCAGCAGCGCAGGGCCTGACTATGGCTACACCTTC.

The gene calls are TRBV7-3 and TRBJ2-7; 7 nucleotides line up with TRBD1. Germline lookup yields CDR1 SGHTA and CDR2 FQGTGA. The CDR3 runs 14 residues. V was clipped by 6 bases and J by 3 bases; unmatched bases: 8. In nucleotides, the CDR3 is TGTGCCAGCAGGTCCGGGACAGAAGACTACGAGCAGTACTTC. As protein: CASRSGTEDYEQYF.

The CDR3: CASSLAHGSSYNEQFF. CDR3 coding DNA: TGTGCCAGCAGCTTGGCCCACGGGAGCTCCTACAATGAGCAGTTCTTC. The chain joins TRBV5-8 to TRBJ2-1, with a possible D match to TRBD2 (6 bases). Per germline, CDR1 SGHTS and CDR2 YDEGEE. The CDR3 covers 16 residues. V was cut by 0 bases and J by 0 bases, with 10 bases left in between.

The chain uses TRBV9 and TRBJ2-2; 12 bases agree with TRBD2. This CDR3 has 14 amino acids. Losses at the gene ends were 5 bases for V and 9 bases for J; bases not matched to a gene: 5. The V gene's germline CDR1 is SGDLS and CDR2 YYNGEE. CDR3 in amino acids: CASSRTSGIRELFF. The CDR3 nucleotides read TGTGCCAGCAGTAGGACTAGCGGGATACGGGAGCTGTTTTTT.

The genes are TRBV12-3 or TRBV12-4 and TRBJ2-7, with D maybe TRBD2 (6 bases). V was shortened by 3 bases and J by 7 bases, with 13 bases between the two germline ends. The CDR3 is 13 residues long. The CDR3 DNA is TGTGCCAGCAGTTTCGGGAGTGTTATTGAGCAGTACTTC. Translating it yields CASSFGSVIEQYF.

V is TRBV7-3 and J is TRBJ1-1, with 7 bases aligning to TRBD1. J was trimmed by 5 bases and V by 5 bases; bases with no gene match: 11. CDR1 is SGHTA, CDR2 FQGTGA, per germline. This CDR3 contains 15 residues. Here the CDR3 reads CASSPDRESGTEAFF. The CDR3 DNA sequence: TGTGCCAGCAGCCCCGACAGGGAATCGGGTACTGAAGCTTTCTTT. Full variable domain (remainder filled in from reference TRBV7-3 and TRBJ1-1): GAGVSQTPSNKVTEKGKYVELRCDPISGHTALYWYRQSLGQGPEFLIYFQGTGAADDSGLPNDRFFAVRPEGSVSTLKIQRTERGDSAVYLCASSPDRESGTEAFFGQGTRLTVV.

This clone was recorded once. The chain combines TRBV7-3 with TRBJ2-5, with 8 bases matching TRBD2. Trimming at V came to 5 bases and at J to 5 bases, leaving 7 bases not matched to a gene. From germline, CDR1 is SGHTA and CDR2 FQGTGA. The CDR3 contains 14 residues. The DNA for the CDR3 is TGTGCCAGCAGCCCCGGACTAGCAGGCGAGACCCAGTACTTC. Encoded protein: CASSPGLAGETQYF.

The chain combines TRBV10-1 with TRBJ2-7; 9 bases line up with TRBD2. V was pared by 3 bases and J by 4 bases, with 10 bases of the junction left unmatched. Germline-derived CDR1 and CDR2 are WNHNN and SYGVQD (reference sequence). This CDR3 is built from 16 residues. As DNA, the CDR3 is TGCGCCAGCAGTGATCTGCCCGGGACTAGCCGTTACGAGCAGTACTTC. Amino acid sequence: CASSDLPGTSRYEQYF.

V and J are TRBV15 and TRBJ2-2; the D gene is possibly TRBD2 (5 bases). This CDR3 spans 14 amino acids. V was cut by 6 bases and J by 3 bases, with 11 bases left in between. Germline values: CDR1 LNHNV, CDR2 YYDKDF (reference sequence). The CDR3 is CATRRGMDTGELFF. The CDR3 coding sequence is TGTGCCACCAGACGGGGTATGGACACCGGGGAGCTGTTTTTT.

CDR3 amino acids: CASSPPSSYNEQFF. CDR3 coding DNA: TGTGCCAGCAGCCCCCCGAGCTCCTACAATGAGCAGTTCTTC. The gene calls are TRBV11-3 and TRBJ2-1, with D uncertain. Trimming removed 5 bases at V and 0 bases at J, with 8 bases between. Per germline, CDR1 SGHNT and CDR2 YENEEA. CDR3 size: 14 residues.

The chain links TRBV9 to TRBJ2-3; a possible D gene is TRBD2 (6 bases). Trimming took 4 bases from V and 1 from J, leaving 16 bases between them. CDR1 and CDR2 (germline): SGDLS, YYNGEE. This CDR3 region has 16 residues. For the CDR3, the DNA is TGTGCCAGCAGCTTCGATAGCGGAGGCGGCACAGATACGCAGTATTTT. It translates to CASSFDSGGGTDTQYF.

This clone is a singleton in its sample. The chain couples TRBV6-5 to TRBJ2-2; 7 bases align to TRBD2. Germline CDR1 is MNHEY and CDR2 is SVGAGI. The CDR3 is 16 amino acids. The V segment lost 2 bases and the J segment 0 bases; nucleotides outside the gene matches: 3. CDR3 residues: CASSYARGANTGELFF. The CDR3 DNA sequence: TGTGCCAGCAGTTACGCCCGGGGGGCGAACACCGGGGAGCTGTTTTTT.

The CDR3 loop reads CASSLAGTEVNIQYF. The CDR3, as DNA: TGTGCCAGCAGCTTGGCCGGGACAGAGGTAAACATTCAGTACTTC. The chain links TRBV5-4 to TRBJ2-4; 7 nucleotides align to TRBD1. Trimming cost V 0 bases and J 6 bases; bases outside gene matches: 6. The CDR3 is made up of 15 amino acids. CDR1 is SGHNT, CDR2 YYREEE, per germline (reference sequence). The variable domain in full, with the rest retrieved from reference TRBV5-4 and TRBJ2-4, is ETGVTQSPTHLIKTRGQQVTLRCSSQSGHNTVSWYQQALGQGPQFIFQYYREEENGRGNFPPRFSGLQFPNYSSELNVNALELDDSALYLCASSLAGTEVNIQYFGAGTRLSVL.

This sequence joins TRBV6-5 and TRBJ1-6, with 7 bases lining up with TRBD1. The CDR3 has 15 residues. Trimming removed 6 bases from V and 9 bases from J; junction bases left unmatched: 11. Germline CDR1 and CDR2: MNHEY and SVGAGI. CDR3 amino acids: CASSQRRQGTSPLHF. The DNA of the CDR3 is TGTGCCAGCAGCCAACGTCGACAGGGTACTTCACCCCTCCACTTT.

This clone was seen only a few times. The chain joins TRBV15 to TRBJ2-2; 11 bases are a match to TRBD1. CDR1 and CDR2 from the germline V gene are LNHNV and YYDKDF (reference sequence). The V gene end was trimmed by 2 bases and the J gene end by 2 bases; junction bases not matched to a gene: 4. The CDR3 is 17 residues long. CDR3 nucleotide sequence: TGTGCCACCAGCAGAATATGGACAGGGGGCAACACCGGGGAGCTGTTTTTT. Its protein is CATSRIWTGGNTGELFF.

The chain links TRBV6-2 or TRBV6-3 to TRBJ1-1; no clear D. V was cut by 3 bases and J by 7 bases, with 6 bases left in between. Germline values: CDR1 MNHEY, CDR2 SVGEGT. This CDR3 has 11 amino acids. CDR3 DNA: TGTGCCAGCAGTTATATGAGTGAAGCTTTCTTT. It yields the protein CASSYMSEAFF.